Detailed here is one TCR beta chain. The antigen is not known. TCRdb's copy holds only in-frame clones and misses some; the assay was immunoSEQ multiplex PCR. The table lists 90,000 to 150,000 clones, about 90% of them singletons. This record comes from a study of T cell responses to AZD1222 COVID-19 vaccine. The study, taken as a whole, reports: Vaccination with two AZD1222 doses was followed by a rise in Spike-specific TCR breadth and depth. There were repertoire samples only from the period after the peak T cell response.

This CDR3 comprises 13 residues. CDR1 SGHTA and CDR2 FQGNSA come from the germline V gene. Trimming pared 2 bases from V and 8 bases from J, leaving 9 bases between. The origin of this receptor is an adult who received the AZD1222 COVID-19 vaccine. Sequences were derived from peripheral blood, sampled 28 days after the second AZD1222 dose. The V call is TRBV7-2, the J call TRBJ1-4, with D unresolved. CDR3 sequence (DNA): TGTGCCAGCAGCTTAATCCTGGGGGAAAAACTGTTTTTT. Its protein is CASSLILGEKLFF.